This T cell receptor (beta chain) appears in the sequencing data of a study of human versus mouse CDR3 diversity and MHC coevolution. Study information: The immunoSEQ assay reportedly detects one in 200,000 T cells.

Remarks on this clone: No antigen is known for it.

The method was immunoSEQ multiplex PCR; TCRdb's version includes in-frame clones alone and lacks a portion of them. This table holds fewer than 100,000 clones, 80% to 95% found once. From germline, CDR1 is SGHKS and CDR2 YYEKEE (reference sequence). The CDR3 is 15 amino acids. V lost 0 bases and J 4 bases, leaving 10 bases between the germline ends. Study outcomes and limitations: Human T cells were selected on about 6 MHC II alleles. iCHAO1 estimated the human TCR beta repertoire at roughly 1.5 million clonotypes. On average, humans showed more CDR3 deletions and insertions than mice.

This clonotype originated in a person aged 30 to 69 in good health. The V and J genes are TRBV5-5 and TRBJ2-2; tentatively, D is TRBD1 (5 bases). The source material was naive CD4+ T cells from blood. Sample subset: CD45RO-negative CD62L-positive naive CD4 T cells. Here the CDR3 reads CASSLAVTATGELFF. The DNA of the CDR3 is TGTGCCAGCAGCTTGGCCGTGACAGCCACCGGGGAGCTGTTTTTT.